The sequence of this TCR beta chain was determined in a study of PD-1 blockade in classical Hodgkin lymphoma. Turning to the study itself: Patients got intravenous nivolumab 3 mg/kg every 2 weeks. Study-level findings and limits: Newly diagnosed patients had baseline TCR diversity that was reportedly lower than that of healthy donors. The study found that TCR diversity rose significantly by C4D1 in CD4+ but not CD8+ cells. Complete responders matched newly diagnosed patients in baseline diversity.

As concerns this clone: What it binds is not known.

The repertoire was sequenced with immunoSEQ multiplex PCR; TCRdb's copy has only in-frame clones and lacks some. The sample yields some 14,000 clones, about 73% seen once. The patients all showed relapse after autologous stem cell transplantation, while their brentuximab vedotin exposure varied. This TCR derives from a human donor with classical Hodgkin lymphoma. The sample was peripheral blood mononuclear cells (PBMCs), taken before the second cycle of nivolumab.

DNA of the CDR3: TGTGCCAGCACCGACCCCCCGGGTAACTATGGCTACACCTTC. Residues: CASTDPPGNYGYTF. The V gene is TRBV6-5, the J gene TRBJ1-2; D remains ambiguous. Per the germline V gene, CDR1 is MNHEY and CDR2 is SVGAGI. Trimming left V 7 bases short and J 1 base short, with 13 bases between. The CDR3 has 14 residues.